This T cell receptor beta chain came from a study of cytomegalovirus exposure and HLA in healthy donors. Study-wide results and caveats: Most sequenced TCRs were rare (though some public TCRs occurred in many donors). In terms of immune exposure information, only CMV serostatus was available. The study flagged roughly 150 TCR beta chains as cytomegalovirus-associated. An assumption of roughly uniform sequencing depth across donors underlay the presence/absence analyses.

It was with 60 Vbeta and 13 Jbeta primers that the PCR ran. The table came from immunoSEQ multiplex PCR; TCRdb's copy has only in-frame clones and leaves some out. The repertoire holds under 200,000 clones, with 60% to 85% as singletons. The CDR3 covers 17 residues. Trimming left V 5 bases short and J 0 bases short, with 19 bases between. Germline lookup yields CDR1 SGHAT and CDR2 FQNNGV. The sample holds a few counts of this clone. Its antigen is unidentified. The sequenced sample consisted of PBMCs. This receptor was taken from a woman aged 25 to 39 in good health and CMV-seronegative. The rearrangement uses TRBV11-2 and TRBJ1-2; TRBD1 is a possible D gene (6 bases). CDR3 nucleotides: TGTGCCAGCAGCGCTAGCGGGGGCGCCTCTTCTAACTATGGCTACACCTTC. Translating it yields CASSASGGASSNYGYTF.